The TCR beta chain described here comes from a study of cytomegalovirus exposure and HLA in healthy donors. For the study at large: Researchers previously reported finding fewer than 140 million unique TCR beta sequences from 170 million or so T cells. HLA-typed donors were the source of 86 million or so unique TCRs held in an early data release. Points from the study as a whole: Later analysis found that TCR beta chains associated with HLA were more clonally expanded than other, equally common chains. There were a few CMV-associated chains whose specificity for CMV antigens was confirmed in vitro.

Comments on this clone: Its antigen is unknown.

It was with 60 Vbeta and 13 Jbeta primers that the PCR ran. This table comes from immunoSEQ multiplex PCR, and its TCRdb copy is limited to in-frame clones, with some not included. The table lists roughly 120,000 clones, roughly 62% of them singletons. This receptor was taken from a man younger than 45 in good health and CMV-seropositive. The sample consisted of PBMCs.

This CDR3 reads CASSVGGTAMVETQYF. The CDR3 coding sequence is TGTGCCAGCAGCGTCGGAGGGACAGCCATGGTAGAGACCCAGTACTTC. The rearrangement joins TRBV9 to TRBJ2-5, with D perhaps matching TRBD1 (7 bases). The germline CDR1 and CDR2 sequences are SGDLS and YYNGEE. This CDR3 contains 16 residues. V was pared by 2 bases and J by 4 bases, with 18 bases between.